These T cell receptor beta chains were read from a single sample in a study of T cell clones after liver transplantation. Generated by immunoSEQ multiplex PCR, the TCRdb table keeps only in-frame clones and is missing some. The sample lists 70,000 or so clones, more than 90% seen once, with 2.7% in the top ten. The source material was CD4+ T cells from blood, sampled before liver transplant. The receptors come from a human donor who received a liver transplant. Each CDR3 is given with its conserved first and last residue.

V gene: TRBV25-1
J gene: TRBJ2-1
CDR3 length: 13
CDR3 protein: CASSDSRGSEQFF

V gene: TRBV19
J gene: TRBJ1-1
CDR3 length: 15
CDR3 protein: CASSTRPPTGAEAFF

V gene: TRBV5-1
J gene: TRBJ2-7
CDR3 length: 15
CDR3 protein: CASSLGGGKFYEQYF

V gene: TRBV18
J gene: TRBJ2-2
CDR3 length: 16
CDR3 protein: CASSLSTGGKVGELFF

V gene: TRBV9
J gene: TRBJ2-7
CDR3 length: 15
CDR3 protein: CASSVDVGDSYEQYF

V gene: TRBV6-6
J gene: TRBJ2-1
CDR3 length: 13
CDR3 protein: CASSYGGPNEQFF

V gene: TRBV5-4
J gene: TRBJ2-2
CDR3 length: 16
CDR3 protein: CASSLLGLDLTGELFF

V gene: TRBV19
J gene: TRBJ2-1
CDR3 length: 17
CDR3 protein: CASSPQDRFKGYNEQFF

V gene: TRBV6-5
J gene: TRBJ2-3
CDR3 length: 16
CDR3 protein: CASSYSGRSSTDTQYF

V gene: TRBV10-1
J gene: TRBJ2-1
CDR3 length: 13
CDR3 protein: CASSEWGDDEQFF

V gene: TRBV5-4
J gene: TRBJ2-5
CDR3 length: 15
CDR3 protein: CASSLPQVGRETQYF

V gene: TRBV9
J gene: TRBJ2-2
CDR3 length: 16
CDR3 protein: CASSPTGTKIYGELFF

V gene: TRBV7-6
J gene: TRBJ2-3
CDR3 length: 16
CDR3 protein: CASSLGTSGNTDTQYF

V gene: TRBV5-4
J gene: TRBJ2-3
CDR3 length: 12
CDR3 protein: CASTPKGGTQYF

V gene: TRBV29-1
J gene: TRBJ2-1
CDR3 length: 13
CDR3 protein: CSVGPDRVNEQFF

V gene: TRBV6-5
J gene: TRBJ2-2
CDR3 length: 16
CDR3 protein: CASSYFGQGGTGELFF

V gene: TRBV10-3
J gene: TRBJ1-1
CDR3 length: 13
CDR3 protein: CAISEGGRTEAFF

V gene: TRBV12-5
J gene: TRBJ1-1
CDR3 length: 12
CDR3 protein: CASLERNTEAFF

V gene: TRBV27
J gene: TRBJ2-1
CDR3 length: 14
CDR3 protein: CATRGASSYNEQFF

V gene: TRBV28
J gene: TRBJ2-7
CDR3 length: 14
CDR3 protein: CATVWGDGSYEQYF

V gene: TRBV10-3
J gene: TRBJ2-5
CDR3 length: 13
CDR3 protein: CAIRPGAQETQYF

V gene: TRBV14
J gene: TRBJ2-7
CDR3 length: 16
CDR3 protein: CASSRLPLDREHEQYF

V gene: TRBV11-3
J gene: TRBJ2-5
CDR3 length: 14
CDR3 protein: CASSLSGVRETQYF

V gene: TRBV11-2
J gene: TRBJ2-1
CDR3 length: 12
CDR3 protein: CASSLASGQQFF

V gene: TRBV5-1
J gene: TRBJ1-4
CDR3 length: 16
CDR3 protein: CASKKGGAGANEKLFF

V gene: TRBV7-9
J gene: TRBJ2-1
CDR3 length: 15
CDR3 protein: CASSLAGTTYNEQFF

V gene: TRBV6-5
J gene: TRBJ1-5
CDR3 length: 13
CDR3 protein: CASSYTVNQPQHF

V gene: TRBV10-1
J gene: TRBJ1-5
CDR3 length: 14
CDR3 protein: CASSDGASRQPQHF

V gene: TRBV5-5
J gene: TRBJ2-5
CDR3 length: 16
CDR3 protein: CASSLQGVLFQETQYF

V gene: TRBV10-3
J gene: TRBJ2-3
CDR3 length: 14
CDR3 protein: CAISESQGADTQYF

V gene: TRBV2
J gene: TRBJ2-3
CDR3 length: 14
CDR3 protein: CASSPDSAADTQYF

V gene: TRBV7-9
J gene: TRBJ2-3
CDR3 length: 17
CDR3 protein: CASSRWTSGSVADTQYF

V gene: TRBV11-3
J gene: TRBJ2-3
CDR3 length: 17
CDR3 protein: CASSPRRTGLFTDTQYF

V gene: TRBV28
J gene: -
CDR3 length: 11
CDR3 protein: CASSLAYEQYF

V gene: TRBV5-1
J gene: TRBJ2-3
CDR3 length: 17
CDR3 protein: CASSRAPLAGVTDTQYF

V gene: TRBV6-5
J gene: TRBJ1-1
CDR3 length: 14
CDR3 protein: CASSPRGPGTEAFF

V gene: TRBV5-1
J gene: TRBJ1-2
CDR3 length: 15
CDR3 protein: CASSFGTGPPYGYTF

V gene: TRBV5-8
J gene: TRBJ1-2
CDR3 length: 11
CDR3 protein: CASSWIFEGLF

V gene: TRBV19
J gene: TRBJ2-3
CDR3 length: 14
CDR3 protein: CASNDGQHVDTQYF

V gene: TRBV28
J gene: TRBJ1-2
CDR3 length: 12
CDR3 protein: CASDDSLYGYTF

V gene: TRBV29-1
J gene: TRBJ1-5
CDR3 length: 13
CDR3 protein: CSATTGVGRPQHF

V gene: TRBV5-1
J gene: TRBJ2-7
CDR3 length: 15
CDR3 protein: CASSSTLGFRDEQYF

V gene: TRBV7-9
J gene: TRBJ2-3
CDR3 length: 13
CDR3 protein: CASSVRGIDTQYF

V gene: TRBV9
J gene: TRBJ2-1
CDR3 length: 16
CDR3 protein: CASSGLETSSYNEQFF

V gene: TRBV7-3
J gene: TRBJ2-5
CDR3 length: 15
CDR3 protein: CASSLGLAGVETQYF

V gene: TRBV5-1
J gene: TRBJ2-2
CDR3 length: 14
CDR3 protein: CASSRLHDTGELFF

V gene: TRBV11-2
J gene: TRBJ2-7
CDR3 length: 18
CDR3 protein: CASSRGDPIFSIAPEQYF

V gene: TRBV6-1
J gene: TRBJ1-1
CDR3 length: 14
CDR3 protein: CASSEYVKGTEAFF

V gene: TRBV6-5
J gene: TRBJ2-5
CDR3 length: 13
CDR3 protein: CASTTPGEETQYF

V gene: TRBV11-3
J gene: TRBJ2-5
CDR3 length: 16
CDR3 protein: CASSLEGTGLGETQYF

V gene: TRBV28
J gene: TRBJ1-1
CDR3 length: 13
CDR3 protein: CASSTTGRTEAFF

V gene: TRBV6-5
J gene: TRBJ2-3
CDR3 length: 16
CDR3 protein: CASSYSTRGPKDTQYF

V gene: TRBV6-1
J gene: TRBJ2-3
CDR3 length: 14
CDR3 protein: CASNPILASDTQYF